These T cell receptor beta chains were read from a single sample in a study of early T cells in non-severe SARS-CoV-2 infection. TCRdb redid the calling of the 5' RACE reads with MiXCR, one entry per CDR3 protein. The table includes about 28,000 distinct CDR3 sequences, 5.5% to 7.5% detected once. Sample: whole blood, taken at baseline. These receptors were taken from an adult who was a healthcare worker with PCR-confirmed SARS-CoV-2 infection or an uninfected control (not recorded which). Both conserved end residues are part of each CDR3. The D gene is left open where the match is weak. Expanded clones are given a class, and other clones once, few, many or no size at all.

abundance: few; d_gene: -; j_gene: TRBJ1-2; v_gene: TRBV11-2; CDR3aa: CASSLDVESYTF; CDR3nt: TGTGCCAGCAGCTTAGATGTGGAAAGCTACACCTTC
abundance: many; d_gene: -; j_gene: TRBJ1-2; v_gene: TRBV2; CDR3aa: CARGDRFHTF; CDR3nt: TGTGCCAGAGGAGACCGCTTTCACACCTTC
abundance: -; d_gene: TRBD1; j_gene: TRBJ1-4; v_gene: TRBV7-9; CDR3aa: CASSWGQREKLFF; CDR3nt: TGTGCCAGCAGCTGGGGACAGCGTGAAAAACTGTTTTTT
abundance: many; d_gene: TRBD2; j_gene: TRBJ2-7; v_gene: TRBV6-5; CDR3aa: CASSWGLAGAYEQYF; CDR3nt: TGTGCCAGCAGTTGGGGACTAGCGGGAGCCTACGAGCAGTACTTC
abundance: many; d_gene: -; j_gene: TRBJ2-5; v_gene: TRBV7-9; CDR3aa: CASSLMASRETQYF; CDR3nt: TGTGCCAGCAGCTTAATGGCTAGTCGGGAGACCCAGTACTTC
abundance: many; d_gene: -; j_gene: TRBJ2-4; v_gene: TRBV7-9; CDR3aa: CASRERAKNIQYF; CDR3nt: TGTGCCAGCAGAGAGAGAGCCAAAAACATTCAGTACTTC
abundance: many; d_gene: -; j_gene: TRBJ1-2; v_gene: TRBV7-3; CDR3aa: CASSLEGYGYTF; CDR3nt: TGTGCCAGCAGCTTAGAAGGCTATGGCTACACCTTC
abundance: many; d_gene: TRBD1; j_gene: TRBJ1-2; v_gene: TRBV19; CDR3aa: CASSTPGQVYGYTF; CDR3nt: TGTGCCAGTAGTACTCCGGGACAGGTCTATGGCTACACCTTC
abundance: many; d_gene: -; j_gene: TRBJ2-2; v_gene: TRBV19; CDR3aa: CASSISPRTGELFF; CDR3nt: TGTGCCAGTAGTATAAGCCCACGAACCGGGGAGCTGTTTTTT
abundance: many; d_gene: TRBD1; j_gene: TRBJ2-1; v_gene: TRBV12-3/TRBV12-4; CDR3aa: CASSLRQGAFNEQFF; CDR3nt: TGTGCCAGCAGTTTGCGCCAGGGGGCGTTTAATGAGCAGTTCTTC
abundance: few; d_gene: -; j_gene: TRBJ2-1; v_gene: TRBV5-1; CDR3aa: CASSLVVSSYNEQFF; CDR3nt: TGCGCCAGCAGCTTGGTTGTAAGCTCCTACAATGAGCAGTTCTTC
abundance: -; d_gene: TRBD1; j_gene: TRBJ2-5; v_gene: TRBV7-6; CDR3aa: CASSPRTGLRETQYF; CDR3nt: TGTGCCAGCAGCCCGAGGACAGGATTGCGCGAGACCCAGTACTTC
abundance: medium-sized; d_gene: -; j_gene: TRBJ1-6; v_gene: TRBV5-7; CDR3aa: CASSYQQGGGSPLHF; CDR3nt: TGTGCCAGCAGCTACCAACAGGGAGGAGGATCACCCCTCCACTTT
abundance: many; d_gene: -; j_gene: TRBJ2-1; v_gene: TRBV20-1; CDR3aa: CSARSSWEFF; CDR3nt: TGCAGTGCTAGGAGCAGCTGGGAGTTCTTC
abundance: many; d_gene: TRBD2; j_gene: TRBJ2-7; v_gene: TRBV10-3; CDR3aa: CAISRAGDAYEQYF; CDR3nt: TGTGCCATCAGTCGAGCGGGAGACGCCTACGAGCAGTACTTC
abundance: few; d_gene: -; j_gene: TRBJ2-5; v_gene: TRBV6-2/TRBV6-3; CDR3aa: CASSDGQPGTQYF; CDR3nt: TGTGCCAGCAGCGACGGCCAGCCAGGGACCCAGTACTTC
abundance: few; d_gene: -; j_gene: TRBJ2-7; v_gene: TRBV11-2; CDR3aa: CASSYDGPYEQYF; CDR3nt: TGTGCCAGCAGCTACGACGGGCCCTACGAGCAGTACTTC
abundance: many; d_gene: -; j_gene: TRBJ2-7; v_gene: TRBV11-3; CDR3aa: CASSLDSVTYEQYF; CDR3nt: TGTGCCAGCAGCTTAGATTCCGTAACCTACGAGCAGTACTTC
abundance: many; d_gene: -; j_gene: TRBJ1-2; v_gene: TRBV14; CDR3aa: CASSQDLGLHYGYTF; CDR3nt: TGTGCCAGCAGCCAAGATCTGGGGCTACACTATGGCTACACCTTC
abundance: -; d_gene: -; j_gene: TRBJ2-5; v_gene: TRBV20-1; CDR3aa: CSASRRETQYF; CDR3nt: TGCAGTGCTAGTCGGAGAGAGACCCAGTACTTC
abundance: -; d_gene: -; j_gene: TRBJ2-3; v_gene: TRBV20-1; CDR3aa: CSASGGSGRTDTQYF; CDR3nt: TGCAGTGCTAGTGGTGGGAGCGGACGCACAGATACGCAGTATTTT
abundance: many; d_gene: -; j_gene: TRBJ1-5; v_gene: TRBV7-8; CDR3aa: CASSAGGLITSNQPQHF; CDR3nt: TGTGCCAGCAGCGCGGGAGGCTTGATAACAAGCAATCAGCCCCAGCATTTT
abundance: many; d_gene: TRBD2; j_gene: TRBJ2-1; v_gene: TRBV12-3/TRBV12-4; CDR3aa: CASSQLAGAHEQFF; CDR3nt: TGTGCCAGCAGCCAACTAGCGGGAGCCCATGAGCAGTTCTTC
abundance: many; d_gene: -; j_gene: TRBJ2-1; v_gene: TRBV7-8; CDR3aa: CASSLETRNEQFF; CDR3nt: TGTGCCAGCAGCTTAGAGACGAGGAATGAGCAGTTCTTC
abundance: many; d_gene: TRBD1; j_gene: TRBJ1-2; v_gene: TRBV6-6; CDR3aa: CASNDAGTAEYGYTF; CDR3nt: TGTGCCAGCAATGATGCCGGGACAGCTGAATATGGCTACACCTTC
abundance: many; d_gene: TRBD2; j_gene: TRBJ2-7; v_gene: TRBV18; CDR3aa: CASSPLAGDPSYEQYF; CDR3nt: TGTGCCAGCTCACCGCTAGCGGGAGACCCCTCCTACGAGCAGTACTTC
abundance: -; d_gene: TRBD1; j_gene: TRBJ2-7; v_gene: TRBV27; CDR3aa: CASSLDRNTYEQYF; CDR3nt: TGTGCCAGCAGTTTGGACAGGAACACCTACGAGCAGTACTTC
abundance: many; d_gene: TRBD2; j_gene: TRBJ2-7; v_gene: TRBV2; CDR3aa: CASSVAAGETYEQYF; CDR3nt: TGTGCCAGCAGTGTGGCAGCGGGAGAGACCTACGAGCAGTACTTC
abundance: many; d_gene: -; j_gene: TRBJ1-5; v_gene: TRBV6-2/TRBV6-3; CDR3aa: CASGRLGYQPQHF; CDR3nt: TGTGCCAGCGGACGTTTGGGGTATCAGCCCCAGCATTTT
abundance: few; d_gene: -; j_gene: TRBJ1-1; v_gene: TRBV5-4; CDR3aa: CASSLAPPGKRDTEAFF; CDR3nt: TGTGCCAGCAGCTTGGCCCCCCCTGGGAAAAGAGACACTGAAGCTTTCTTT
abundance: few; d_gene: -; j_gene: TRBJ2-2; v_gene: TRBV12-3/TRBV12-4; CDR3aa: CASVQRFRTGELFF; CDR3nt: TGTGCCAGCGTTCAACGCTTCAGAACCGGGGAGCTGTTTTTT
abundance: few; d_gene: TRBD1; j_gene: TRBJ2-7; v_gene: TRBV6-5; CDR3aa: CASSRGQDSSYEQYF; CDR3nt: TGTGCCAGCAGTCGAGGACAGGACTCATCCTACGAGCAGTACTTC
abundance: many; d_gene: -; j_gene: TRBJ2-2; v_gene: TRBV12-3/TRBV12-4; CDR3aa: CASRNFRVTGELFF; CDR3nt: TGTGCCAGCAGGAACTTCAGGGTCACCGGGGAGCTGTTTTTT
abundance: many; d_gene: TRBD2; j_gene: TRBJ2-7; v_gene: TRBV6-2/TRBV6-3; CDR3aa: CATTPSGAAYEQYF; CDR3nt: TGTGCCACCACCCCTAGCGGGGCGGCCTACGAGCAGTACTTC
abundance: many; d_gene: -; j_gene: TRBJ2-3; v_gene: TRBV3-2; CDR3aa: CASSQDLVAGGSTDTQYF; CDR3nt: -
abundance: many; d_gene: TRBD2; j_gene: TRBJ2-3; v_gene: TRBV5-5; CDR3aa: CASSWRRGSTDTQYF; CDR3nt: TGTGCCAGCAGCTGGCGGCGGGGGAGCACAGATACGCAGTATTTT
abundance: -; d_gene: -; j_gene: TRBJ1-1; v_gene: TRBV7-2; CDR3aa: CASSPQGRGEAFF; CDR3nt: TGTGCCAGCAGCCCCCAGGGTCGAGGTGAAGCTTTCTTT
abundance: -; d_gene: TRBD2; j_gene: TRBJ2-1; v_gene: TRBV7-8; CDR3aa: CASSLSGRTFF; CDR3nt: TGTGCCAGCAGCTTAAGCGGGAGAACGTTCTTC
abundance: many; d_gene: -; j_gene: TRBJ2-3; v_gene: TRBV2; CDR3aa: CASKGTRGSDTQYF; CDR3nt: TGTGCCAGCAAGGGTACTCGGGGGTCAGATACGCAGTATTTT
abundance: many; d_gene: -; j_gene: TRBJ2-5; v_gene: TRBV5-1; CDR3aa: CASSIDGQTGETQYF; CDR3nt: TGCGCCAGCAGCATTGACGGACAAACGGGAGAGACCCAGTACTTC
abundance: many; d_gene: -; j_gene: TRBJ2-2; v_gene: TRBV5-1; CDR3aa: CASTGDYTGELFF; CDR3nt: TGCGCCAGCACTGGGGATTACACCGGGGAGCTGTTTTTT
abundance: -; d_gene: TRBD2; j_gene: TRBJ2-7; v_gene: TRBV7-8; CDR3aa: CASSLGGRASGHSYEQYF; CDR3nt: TGTGCCAGCAGCTTAGGCGGTCGGGCTAGCGGGCACTCCTACGAGCAGTACTTC
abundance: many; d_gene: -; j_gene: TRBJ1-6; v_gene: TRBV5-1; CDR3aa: CASSGAVHNSPLHF; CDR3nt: TGCGCCAGCAGCGGGGCCGTGCATAATTCACCCCTCCACTTT
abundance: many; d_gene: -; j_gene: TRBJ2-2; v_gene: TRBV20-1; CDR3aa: CSATTGKNTGELFF; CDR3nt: TGCAGTGCAACCACAGGGAAAAACACCGGGGAGCTGTTTTTT
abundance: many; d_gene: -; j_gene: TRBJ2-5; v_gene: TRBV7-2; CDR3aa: CASSLAPGQETQYF; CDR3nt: TGTGCCAGCAGCTTAGCTCCGGGCCAAGAGACCCAGTACTTC
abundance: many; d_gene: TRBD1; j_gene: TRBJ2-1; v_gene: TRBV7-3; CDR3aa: CASSRNRGNEQFF; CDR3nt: TGTGCCAGCAGCAGAAACAGGGGTAATGAGCAGTTCTTC
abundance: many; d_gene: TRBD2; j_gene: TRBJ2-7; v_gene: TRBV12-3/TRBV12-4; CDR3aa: CASSPGGGWEQYF; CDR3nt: TGTGCCAGCAGCCCGGGGGGGGGTTGGGAGCAGTACTTC
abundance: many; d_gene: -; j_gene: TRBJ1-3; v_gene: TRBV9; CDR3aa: CASSVGGNTIYF; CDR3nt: TGTGCCAGCAGCGTAGGGGGAAACACCATATATTTT
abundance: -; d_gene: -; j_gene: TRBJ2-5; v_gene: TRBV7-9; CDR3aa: CASTKDNQETQYF; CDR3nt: TGTGCCAGCACCAAGGACAACCAAGAGACCCAGTACTTC
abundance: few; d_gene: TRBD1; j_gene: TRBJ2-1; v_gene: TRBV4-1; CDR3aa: CASSQMGGQGTHEQFF; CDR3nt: TGCGCCAGCAGCCAAATGGGGGGACAGGGGACCCATGAGCAGTTCTTC
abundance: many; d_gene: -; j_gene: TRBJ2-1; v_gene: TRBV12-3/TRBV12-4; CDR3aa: CASSRRGTAYNEQFF; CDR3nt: TGTGCCAGCAGTCGGAGGGGGACGGCCTACAATGAGCAGTTCTTC
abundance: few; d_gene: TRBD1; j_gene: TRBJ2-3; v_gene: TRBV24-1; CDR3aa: CATSDPPQGARDTQYF; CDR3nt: TGTGCCACCAGTGATCCCCCACAGGGGGCAAGAGATACGCAGTATTTT
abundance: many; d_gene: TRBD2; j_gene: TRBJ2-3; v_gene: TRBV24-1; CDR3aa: CATSEAGTSGDTQYF; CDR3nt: TGTGCCACCAGTGAGGCCGGGACTAGTGGCGATACGCAGTATTTT
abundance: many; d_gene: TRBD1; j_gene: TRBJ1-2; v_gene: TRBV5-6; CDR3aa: CASSSPWDRGNYGYTF; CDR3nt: TGTGCCAGCAGCTCGCCTTGGGACAGGGGAAACTATGGCTACACCTTC
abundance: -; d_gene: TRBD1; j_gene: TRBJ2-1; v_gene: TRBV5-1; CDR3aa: CASSLFEGARYNEQFF; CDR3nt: TGCGCCAGCAGCTTGTTTGAGGGGGCCAGGTACAATGAGCAGTTCTTC
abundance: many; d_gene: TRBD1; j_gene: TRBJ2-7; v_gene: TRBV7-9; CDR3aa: CASSPRQGAYEQYF; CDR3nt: TGTGCCAGCAGCCCCCGACAGGGGGCCTACGAGCAGTACTTC